Listed below are T cell receptor beta chains from one sample, sequenced in a study of blood T cell repertoires in COVID-19. Generated by immunoSEQ multiplex PCR, the TCRdb table keeps only in-frame clones and is missing some. Altogether about 80,000 clones are present, 84% being singletons, with the ten largest covering around 3.3%. The specimen sequenced was peripheral blood. Receptors originate from a man aged 45-65 years with acute or convalescent COVID-19. CDR3s include the opening cysteine and the closing phenylalanine or tryptophan. A D gene is named only where the DNA matches it firmly. Size values are once, few and many counts, or a class for expanded clones, and some rows have none.

size	D	V	J	CDR3	DNA
-	-	TRBV7-9	TRBJ2-7	CASSLSLAGDEQYF	TGTGCCAGCAGCTTATCTTTGGCAGGGGACGAGCAGTACTTC
once	-	TRBV24-1	TRBJ1-2	CATSDSAGHYGYTF	TGTGCCACCAGTGATTCGGCGGGCCACTATGGCTACACCTTC
-	-	TRBV3-1/TRBV3-2	TRBJ2-2	CASSYPTGVTGELFF	TGTGCCAGCAGCTACCCGACAGGCGTCACCGGGGAGCTGTTTTTT
-	TRBD2	TRBV11-3	TRBJ2-5	CASSLFREGLIETQYF	TGTGCCAGCAGCTTGTTTAGGGAGGGCCTTATAGAGACCCAGTACTTC
-	-	TRBV10-3	TRBJ2-7	CAIKTTGTTTYEQYF	TGTGCCATCAAAACGACCGGGACAACAACTTACGAGCAGTACTTC
-	-	TRBV6-1	TRBJ2-1	CASSEAGRGKSEQFF	TGTGCCAGCAGTGAAGCGGGGCGCGGGAAAAGTGAGCAGTTCTTC
-	-	TRBV5-4	TRBJ1-2	CASSLGPDNYGYTF	TGTGCCAGCAGCTTGGGTCCAGATAACTATGGCTACACCTTC
-	TRBD2	TRBV3-1/TRBV3-2	TRBJ2-7	CASSQDAGGAYEQYF	TGTGCCAGCAGCCAAGATGCGGGAGGGGCCTACGAGCAGTACTTC
-	-	TRBV25-1	TRBJ2-7	CASSEYQGGSYEQYF	TGTGCCAGCAGTGAATACCAGGGAGGTTCCTACGAGCAGTACTTC
-	-	TRBV4-2	TRBJ2-6	CASSQDRVGANVLTF	TGTGCCAGCAGCCAAGATCGGGTCGGGGCCAACGTCCTGACTTTC
few	-	TRBV11-2	TRBJ2-1	CASSLGLVLHEQFF	TGTGCCAGCAGCTTAGGGTTGGTACTGCATGAGCAGTTCTTC
-	TRBD2	TRBV10-2	TRBJ2-1	CASRATSGTLKVNEQFF	TGCGCCAGCAGGGCGACTAGCGGGACATTAAAGGTCAATGAGCAGTTCTTC
-	TRBD2	TRBV9	TRBJ2-1	CASSAGTGLAGSYNEQFF	TGTGCCAGCAGCGCAGGAACCGGACTAGCGGGTTCCTACAATGAGCAGTTCTTC
-	-	TRBV6-6	TRBJ2-1	CASSSGLTNDEQFF	TGTGCCAGCAGTTCGGGACTCACTAACGATGAGCAGTTCTTC
-	TRBD1	TRBV2	TRBJ2-1	CASSGQGNEQFF	TGTGCCAGCAGTGGACAGGGGAATGAGCAGTTCTTC
-	TRBD1	TRBV6-6	TRBJ2-7	CASRRLRTGVSSYEQYF	TGTGCCAGCAGGCGACTTAGGACAGGCGTCAGCTCCTACGAGCAGTACTTC
medium-sized	-	TRBV6-5	TRBJ1-2	CASRQGTYGYTF	TGTGCCAGCAGACAGGGAACCTATGGCTACACCTTC
-	-	TRBV30	TRBJ2-7	CAWAKQGTSYEQYF	TGTGCCTGGGCTAAACAGGGTACCTCCTACGAGCAGTACTTC
-	-	TRBV28	TRBJ1-4	CASSLTTATNEKLFF	TGTGCCAGCAGTTTGACAACAGCAACTAATGAAAAACTGTTTTTT
-	-	TRBV30	TRBJ1-1	CAVVLVMNTEAFF	TGTGCCGTGGTGCTAGTCATGAACACTGAAGCTTTCTTT
-	TRBD1	TRBV7-2	TRBJ1-5	CASSLGHRGDQPQHF	TGTGCCAGCAGCTTAGGGCACAGGGGGGACCAGCCCCAGCATTTT
-	-	TRBV7-8	TRBJ2-7	CASSFRVEALYEQYF	TGTGCCAGCAGTTTTCGAGTGGAGGCTCTGTACGAGCAGTACTTC
once	-	TRBV6-5	TRBJ1-6	CASSYSTNNSPLHF	TGTGCCAGCAGTTACTCGACTAATAATTCACCCCTCCACTTT
-	-	TRBV27	TRBJ2-7	CASSLEGIQGGEQYF	TGTGCCAGCAGTTTAGAGGGTATCCAAGGGGGCGAGCAGTACTTC
-	TRBD1	TRBV2	TRBJ1-4	CASSPGTGDEKLFF	TGTGCCAGCAGTCCTGGGACAGGGGATGAAAAACTGTTTTTT
-	-	TRBV2	TRBJ2-7	CASKVGQSSYEQYF	TGTGCCAGCAAGGTAGGACAGAGCTCCTACGAGCAGTACTTC
-	TRBD2	TRBV28	TRBJ2-1	CASSSSGGFHEQFF	TGTGCCAGCAGTTCTAGCGGGGGGTTTCACGAGCAGTTCTTC
few	-	TRBV19	TRBJ1-3	CASSTQASGNTIYF	TGTGCCAGTAGTACCCAGGCCTCTGGAAACACCATATATTTT
-	TRBD1	TRBV5-8	TRBJ2-1	CASSLVGTVYNEQFF	TGTGCCAGCAGCTTGGTGGGGACAGTTTACAATGAGCAGTTCTTC
-	-	TRBV28	TRBJ1-5	CASNSLGAASNQPQHF	TGTGCCAGCAATTCCTTAGGGGCAGCCTCAAATCAGCCCCAGCATTTT
-	TRBD1	TRBV7-9	TRBJ2-7	CASSLAPGQGYEQYF	TGTGCCAGCAGCTTAGCCCCGGGACAGGGGTACGAGCAGTACTTC
-	-	TRBV7-8	TRBJ1-1	CASSPRVGGGTEAFF	TGTGCCAGCAGCCCCCGAGTGGGGGGAGGGACTGAAGCTTTCTTT
-	TRBD1	TRBV4-3	TRBJ1-6	CASSHLGQGPESYNSPLHF	TGCGCCAGCAGCCACCTCGGACAGGGGCCAGAATCCTATAATTCACCCCTCCACTTT
-	TRBD1	TRBV28	TRBJ2-3	CASTTGTAHRDTQYF	TGTGCCAGCACAACCGGGACAGCTCATAGGGATACGCAGTATTTT
few	TRBD2	TRBV3-1/TRBV3-2	TRBJ2-1	CASTLGLAGGLEQFF	TGTGCCAGCACCCTCGGACTAGCGGGGGGACTTGAGCAGTTCTTC
few	TRBD2	TRBV11-3	TRBJ2-5	CASSSPPWEGQETQYF	TGTGCCAGCAGCTCCCCCCCCTGGGAGGGGCAAGAGACCCAGTACTTC
-	TRBD2	TRBV9	TRBJ2-1	CASSPSLTSPFYNEQFF	TGTGCCAGCAGCCCGAGCCTGACTAGCCCCTTCTACAATGAGCAGTTCTTC
-	TRBD1	TRBV5-4	TRBJ1-2	CASSFADRGRGYTF	TGTGCCAGCAGCTTCGCGGACAGGGGGCGTGGCTACACCTTC
-	-	TRBV29-1	TRBJ2-1	CSALWGGASNEQFF	TGCAGCGCCCTGTGGGGGGGGGCCAGCAATGAGCAGTTCTTC
-	TRBD1	TRBV2	TRBJ2-1	CASRDRSYNEQFF	TGTGCCAGCAGGGACAGGAGCTACAATGAGCAGTTCTTC
-	TRBD2	TRBV5-8	TRBJ2-1	CASSLGLAADVVYNEQFF	TGTGCCAGCAGCTTGGGTCTAGCGGCAGACGTTGTCTACAATGAGCAGTTCTTC
once	-	TRBV9	TRBJ2-1	CASSVERGIRYNEQFF	TGTGCCAGCAGCGTAGAACGGGGGATTCGGTACAATGAGCAGTTCTTC
-	-	TRBV5-1	TRBJ1-2	CASSYRDTEGYTF	TGCGCCAGCAGCTACCGGGACACGGAGGGCTACACCTTC
-	-	TRBV9	TRBJ2-2	CASSVGDSPNTGELFF	TGTGCCAGCAGCGTAGGCGATAGCCCGAACACCGGGGAGCTGTTTTTT
-	-	TRBV7-9	TRBJ1-5	CASSLGGGQPQHF	TGTGCCAGCAGCCTCGGGGGAGGTCAGCCCCAGCATTTT
-	TRBD1	TRBV2	TRBJ2-2	CANDRGTNTGELFF	TGTGCAAATGACAGGGGGACGAACACCGGGGAGCTGTTTTTT
-	TRBD2	TRBV7-8	TRBJ2-3	CASSLLGGRMDTQYF	TGTGCCAGCAGCCTACTGGGGGGGAGGATGGATACGCAGTATTTT